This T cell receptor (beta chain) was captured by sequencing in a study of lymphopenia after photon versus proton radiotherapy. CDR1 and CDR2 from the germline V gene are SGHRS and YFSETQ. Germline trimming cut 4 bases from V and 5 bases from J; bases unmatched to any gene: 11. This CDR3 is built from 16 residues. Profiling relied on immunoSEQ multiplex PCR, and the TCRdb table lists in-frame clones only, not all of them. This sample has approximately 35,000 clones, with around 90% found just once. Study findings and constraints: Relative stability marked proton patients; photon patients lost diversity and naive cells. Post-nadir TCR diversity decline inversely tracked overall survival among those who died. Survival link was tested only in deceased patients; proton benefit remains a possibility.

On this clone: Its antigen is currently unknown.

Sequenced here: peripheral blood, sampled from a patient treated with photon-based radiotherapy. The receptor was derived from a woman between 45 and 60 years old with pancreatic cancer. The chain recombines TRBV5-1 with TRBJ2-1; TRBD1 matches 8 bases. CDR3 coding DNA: TGCGCCAGCAGCCCTCGCCGGGACAGGATCGACAATGAGCAGTTCTTC. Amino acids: CASSPRRDRIDNEQFF.